The clone carrying this T cell receptor beta chain has at least ten counts. This record belongs to a study of Graves' ophthalmopathy and Graves' hyperthyroidism. Diagnosis relied on clinical symptoms, serum thyroxine, TRAb, thyroid ultrasound and orbital computed tomography. Fresh peripheral blood, roughly 9.4 ml, was the PBMC source. V dropped 5 bases and J dropped 8 bases, with 15 bases sitting between them. The CDR3 is 13 amino acids. Germline V CDR1 and CDR2: SEHNR, FQNEAQ (reference sequence). Using RNA transcripts, the TCR beta CDR3 regions were amplified. RT-PCR with HTBI primers came first, then second-round multiplex PCR. TCRdb itself ran the multiplex PCR reads through MiXCR, one entry per CDR3 protein. The top ten hold 44% of the sample, which has hundreds of thousands of distinct CDR3 sequences, approximately 40% seen once.

Sequenced material: peripheral blood. This clonotype was obtained from an adult man with Graves' ophthalmopathy. This rearrangement joins TRBV7-9 to TRBJ1-2; D perhaps matches TRBD1 (5 bases). CDR3 nucleotide sequence: TGTGCCAGCAGCAAGGGCAGGGTGTACGGCTACACCTTC. Encoded protein: CASSKGRVYGYTF.